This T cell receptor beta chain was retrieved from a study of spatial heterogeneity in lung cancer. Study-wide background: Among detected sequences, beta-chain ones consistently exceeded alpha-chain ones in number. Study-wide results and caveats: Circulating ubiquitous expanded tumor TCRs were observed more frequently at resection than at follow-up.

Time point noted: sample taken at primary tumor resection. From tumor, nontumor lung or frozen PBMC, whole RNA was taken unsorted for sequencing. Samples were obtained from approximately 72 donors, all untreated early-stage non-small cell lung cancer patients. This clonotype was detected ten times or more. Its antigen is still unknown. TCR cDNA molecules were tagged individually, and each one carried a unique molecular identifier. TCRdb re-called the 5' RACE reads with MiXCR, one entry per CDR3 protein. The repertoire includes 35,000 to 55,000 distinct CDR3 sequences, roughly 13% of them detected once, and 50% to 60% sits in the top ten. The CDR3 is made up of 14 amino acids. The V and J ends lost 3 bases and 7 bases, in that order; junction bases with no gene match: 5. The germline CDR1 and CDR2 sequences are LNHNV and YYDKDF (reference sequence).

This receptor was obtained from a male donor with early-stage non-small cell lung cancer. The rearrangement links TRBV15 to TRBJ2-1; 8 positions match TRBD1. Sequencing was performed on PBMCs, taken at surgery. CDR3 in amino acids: CATSSLTGGNEQFF. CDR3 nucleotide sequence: TGTGCCACCAGCAGTTTAACAGGGGGGAATGAGCAGTTCTTC.